This T cell receptor beta chain was sequenced for a study of human T cells and chemical hapten exposure. Study context: Sensitization was performed using 2% DPC on a roughly 2 cm by roughly 2 cm upper inner arm skin site.

Time point of the sample: patch test 1, 2 weeks after DPC sensitization. Specified treatment: therapeutic diphenylcyclopropenone sensitization with weekly scalp DPC. The CDR3 is 12 residues long. V shed 3 bases and J shed 8 bases, with 13 bases lying between them. Germline CDR1 is DFQATT and CDR2 is SNEGSKA (reference sequence). Study results and limitations: No change in TCRs above 1 in 1000 frequency was produced by DPC sensitization.

The library tagged individual cDNA molecules with unique molecular identifiers. TCRdb re-called the RACE reads with MiXCR, one entry per CDR3 protein. The sample lists 340,000 or so distinct CDR3 sequences; 5.5% to 8% were seen once. This clonotype was seen more than once but under ten times. The antigen remains undetermined. Sequencing used whole blood, obtained in connection with sensitization to the hapten diphenylcyclopropenone (DPC). This clonotype originated in a woman aged 18-30 years with alopecia areata. Some clones in this sample may be carry-over from other donors' samples. This rearrangement joins TRBV20-1 to TRBJ1-2; a weak D match, TRBD1 (5 bases). DNA for the CDR3: TGCAGTGCTAGGCTGGCGGGGCAAGGCTACACCTTC. Its translation is CSARLAGQGYTF.